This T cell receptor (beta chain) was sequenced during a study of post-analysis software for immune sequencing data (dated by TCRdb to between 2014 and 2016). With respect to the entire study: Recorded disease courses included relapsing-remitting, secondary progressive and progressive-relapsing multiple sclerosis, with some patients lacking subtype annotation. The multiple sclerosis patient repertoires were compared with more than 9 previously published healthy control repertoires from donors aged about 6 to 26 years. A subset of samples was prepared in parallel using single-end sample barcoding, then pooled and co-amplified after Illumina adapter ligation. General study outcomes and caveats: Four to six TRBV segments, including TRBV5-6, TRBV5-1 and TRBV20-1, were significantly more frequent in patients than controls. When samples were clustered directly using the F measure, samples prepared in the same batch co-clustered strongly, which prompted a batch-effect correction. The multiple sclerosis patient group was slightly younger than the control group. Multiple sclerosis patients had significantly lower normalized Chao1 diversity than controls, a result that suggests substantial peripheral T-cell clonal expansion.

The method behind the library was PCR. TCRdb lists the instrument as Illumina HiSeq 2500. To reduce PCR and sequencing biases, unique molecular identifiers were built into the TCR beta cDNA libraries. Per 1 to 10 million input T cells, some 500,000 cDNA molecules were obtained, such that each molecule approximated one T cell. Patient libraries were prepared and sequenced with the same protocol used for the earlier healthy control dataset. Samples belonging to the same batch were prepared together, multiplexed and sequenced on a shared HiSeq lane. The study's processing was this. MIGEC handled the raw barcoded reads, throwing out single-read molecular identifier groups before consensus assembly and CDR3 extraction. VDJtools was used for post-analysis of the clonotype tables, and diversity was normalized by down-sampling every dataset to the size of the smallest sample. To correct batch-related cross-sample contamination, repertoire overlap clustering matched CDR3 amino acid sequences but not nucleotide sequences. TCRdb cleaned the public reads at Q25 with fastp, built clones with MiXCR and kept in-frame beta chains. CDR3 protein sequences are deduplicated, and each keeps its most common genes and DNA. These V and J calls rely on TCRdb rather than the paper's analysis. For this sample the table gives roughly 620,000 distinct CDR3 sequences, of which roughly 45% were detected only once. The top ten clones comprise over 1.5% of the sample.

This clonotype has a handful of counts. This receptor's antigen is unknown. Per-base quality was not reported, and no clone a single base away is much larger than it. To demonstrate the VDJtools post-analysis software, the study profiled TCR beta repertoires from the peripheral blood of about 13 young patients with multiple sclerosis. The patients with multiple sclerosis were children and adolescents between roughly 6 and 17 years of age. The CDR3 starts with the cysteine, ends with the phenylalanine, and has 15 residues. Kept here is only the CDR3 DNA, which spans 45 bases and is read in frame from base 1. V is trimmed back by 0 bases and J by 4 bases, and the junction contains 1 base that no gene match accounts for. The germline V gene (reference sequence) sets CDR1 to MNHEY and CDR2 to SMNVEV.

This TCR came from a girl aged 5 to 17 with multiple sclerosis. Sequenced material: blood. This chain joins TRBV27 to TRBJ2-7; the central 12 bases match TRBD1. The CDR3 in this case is CASSLSGQGAYEQYF. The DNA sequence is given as TGTGCCAGCAGTTTATCGGGACAGGGGGCGTACGAGCAGTACTTC.